The sequence of this T cell receptor beta chain was determined in a study of T cells in Graves' hyperthyroidism and ophthalmopathy (dated by TCRdb to 2018 to 2020). In the study overall: Peripheral blood samples were taken at the time of initial diagnosis, prior to any treatment. A discovery cohort of approximately 100 patients, 43 with Graves' ophthalmopathy and under 60 with stable Graves' hyperthyroidism, was used to find distinguishing TCR V-J signatures. Prospective prediction of ophthalmopathy was tested in an independent validation cohort consisting of 18 to 20 hyperthyroidism patients and more than 15 patients who later progressed to ophthalmopathy. The roughly 100 discovery patients were randomly split 7:3 into training and test sets. In addition, the study compared T-cell repertoires in thyroid tissue and in blood from about six Graves' hyperthyroidism patients. Following sampling, methimazole starting at 30 mg daily was given to hyperthyroidism patients, and high-dose intravenous methylprednisolone was given to ophthalmopathy patients. TCR Vbeta CDR3 sequencing of approximately 140 peripheral blood samples (approximately 44 ophthalmopathy, over 70 hyperthyroidism and approximately 17 progressor patients) is reported in the paper. General findings and caveats noted by the study authors: No statistical method was used to set the sample size in advance, and investigators knew the group allocation. Most expanded thyroid clonotypes (frequency above 0.001) were also detected in blood, suggesting blood repertoires may reflect thyroid immune responses. Ophthalmopathy was separated from stable hyperthyroidism by a 13 V-J signature model, with around 90% sensitivity and about 81% specificity obtained in cross-validation and 80%/75% obtained in testing. In validation, progression to ophthalmopathy was predicted by the model with around 71% sensitivity and approximately 78% specificity, a median of about 6 months before onset.

On this clonotype: Its antigen has not been determined. One base away there is no much larger clone; base qualities are not given.

V trim: 3 bases; J trim: 6 bases; unmatched bases: 8. CDR1 SGHRS and CDR2 YFSETQ were looked up in the germline V gene. The CDR3 goes from the cysteine to the phenylalanine over 14 residues. Left in the record is the CDR3 DNA by itself, 42 bases read in frame from the first base. Graves' hyperthyroidism was defined as stable when no progression to ophthalmopathy occurred over 18 months of follow-up. Hyperthyroidism patients were newly diagnosed, had a disease duration of under 2 months, and were aged 18 to 65 years. Exclusion was applied to patients with uncontrolled infections, other autoimmune diseases, pregnancy or lactation. Diagnoses were established on the basis of clinical symptoms, serum thyroxine and TRAb, thyroid ultrasound, and orbital computed tomography. PBMCs were isolated from approximately 10 ml of fresh peripheral blood by Ficoll-Paque density gradient centrifugation. Total RNA was extracted using Trizol reagent, and RNA quality was assessed on an Agilent 2100 Bioanalyzer.

The TCR beta CDR3 regions were amplified from the RNA transcripts. For the first round of RT-PCR on the TCR CDR3, the HTBI primer set was used together with the Qiagen OneStep RT-PCR kit. A second multiplex PCR round built the libraries, followed by size selection and purification. Paired-end sequencing of the libraries was performed with 100 bp reads on an Illumina HiSeq2000. The authors processed their data as follows. Raw data were processed with SOAPnuke, discarding reads with adapters, uncalled bases, mean Phred below 15, or no exact constant-primer or identifier match. High-quality paired reads were merged with COPE v1.2.5, and unique nucleotide sequences were defined as clonotypes. Clonotypes were aligned to IMGT TRBV, TRBD and TRBJ reference segments using MiTCR v1.1. Only V-J combinations with frequency above 0.0001, covering about 99% of repertoires, were analysed. The TCS score was defined as F50 (clonal expansion) divided by E x V (chaos), with BLOSUM62-based TCRdist calculated between CDR3 peptides within each V-J. Welch's t-statistics and random forest reduced just over 500 V-J features to about 12, which were used in a naive Bayes classifier (R e1071). Thyroid-blood repertoire similarity was quantified with the Morisita-Horn index. TCRdb trimmed public reads at Q25 via fastp, called clones via MiXCR and kept in-frame beta chains. Merged by CDR3 protein, the rows form single entries marked with the most common genes and DNA. The V and J calls shown here were made by TCRdb, not taken from the authors' results. Across this sample there are 800,000 or so distinct CDR3 sequences, with around 38% seen only once. The top ten clones comprise 7% to 10% of the sample.

The chain couples TRBV5-1 to TRBJ1-1, and 7 junction bases match TRBD1. The sequence was obtained from a man aged 18-30 years with Graves' hyperthyroidism. The sequenced sample was blood. The base sequence is TGCGCCAGCAGCTACGGACAGGCGGGCGCTGAAGCTTTCTTT. Its protein is CASSYGQAGAEAFF. Where the CDR3 stops, the reference TRBV5-1 and TRBJ1-1 genes take over; the full variable domain is KAGVTQTPRYLIKTRGQQVTLSCSPISGHRSVSWYQQTPGQGLQFLFEYFSETQRNKGNFPGRFSGRQFSNSRSEMNVSTLELGDSALYLCASSYGQAGAEAFFGQGTRLTVV.